These 13 T cell receptor beta chains were sequenced from one sample in a study of T cell responses to AZD1222 COVID-19 vaccine. Measured with immunoSEQ multiplex PCR; TCRdb has only the in-frame clones, and not every one. The data show about 84,000 clones, approximately 85% seen once. Sequencing used peripheral blood, obtained 28 days after the second AZD1222 dose. These receptors were collected from an adult who received the AZD1222 COVID-19 vaccine.

The chain has TRBV28 and TRBJ1-2; no clear D gene. CDR1 and CDR2 (germline): MDHEN, SYDVKM. The CDR3 has 15 residues. V lost 5 bases, J lost 3 bases, and 16 bases lay in between. The DNA of the CDR3 is TGTGCCAGCAGTCAGAACCCCCAGGCTTACTATGGCTACACCTTC. It specifies CASSQNPQAYYGYTF.

The V and J genes are TRBV11-2 and TRBJ1-6; a possible D gene is TRBD1 (6 bases). This CDR3 has 15 amino acids. Per germline, CDR1 SGHAT and CDR2 FQNNGV. Trimming cost V 5 bases and J 7 bases, with 15 bases left between them. The CDR3 region has the DNA TGTGCCAGCAGCGAGACAGGAATGTACAATTCACCCCTCCACTTT. Translation: CASSETGMYNSPLHF. The full variable domain, rest sourced from reference TRBV11-2 and TRBJ1-6, is EAGVAQSPRYKIIEKRQSVAFWCNPISGHATLYWYQQILGQGPKLLIQFQNNGVVDDSQLPKDRFSAERLKGVDSTLKIQPAKLEDSAVYLCASSETGMYNSPLHFGNGTRLTVT.

The chain uses TRBV5-1 and TRBJ2-5; D remains unclear. V was clipped by 4 bases and J by 5 bases, with 12 bases between them. This CDR3 spans 13 amino acids. CDR1 SGHRS and CDR2 YFSETQ come from the germline V gene. CDR3 sequence (DNA): TGCGCCAGCAGCACGGACCGAGCGGAGACCCAGTACTTC. It is translated as CASSTDRAETQYF.

The chain recombines TRBV9 with TRBJ2-7; tentative D call: TRBD1 (6 bases). Trimming took off 7 bases at V and 4 bases at J, with 15 bases between the two ends. This CDR3 region has 13 residues. Germline CDR1 is SGDLS and CDR2 is YYNGEE. The CDR3 region has the DNA TGTGCCAGCGGAGCCGGGACAAATTACGAGCAGTACTTC. Translating it yields CASGAGTNYEQYF.

This clone was seen only once. V is TRBV9 and J is TRBJ1-1; D unresolved. In germline, CDR1 is SGDLS, CDR2 YYNGEE. The CDR3 is 14 amino acids. V was shortened by 0 bases and J by 0 bases, with 6 bases between the two germline ends. This CDR3 reads CASSVGRMNTEAFF. CDR3 in DNA: TGTGCCAGCAGCGTAGGAAGGATGAACACTGAAGCTTTCTTT. The full variable domain, completed using reference TRBV9 and TRBJ1-1, is DSGVTQTPKHLITATGQRVTLRCSPRSGDLSVYWYQQSLDQGLQFLIQYYNGEERAKGNILERFSAQQFPDLHSELNLSSLELGDSALYFCASSVGRMNTEAFFGQGTRLTVV.

The chain joins TRBV9 to TRBJ2-7, with 10 bases lining up with TRBD2. Germline V gene sequence: CDR1 SGDLS, CDR2 YYNGEE. The length of the CDR3 is 15 residues. V was clipped by 0 bases and J by 3 bases; unmatched bases: 3. CDR3 protein: CASSVEAGGYYEQYF. CDR3 bases: TGTGCCAGCAGCGTAGAAGCGGGGGGGTACTACGAGCAGTACTTC. The full variable domain, its missing parts supplied by reference TRBV9 and TRBJ2-7, is DSGVTQTPKHLITATGQRVTLRCSPRSGDLSVYWYQQSLDQGLQFLIQYYNGEERAKGNILERFSAQQFPDLHSELNLSSLELGDSALYFCASSVEAGGYYEQYFGPGTRLTVT.

The J gene is TRBJ1-1, the V gene TRBV7-2, with 7 nucleotides matching TRBD1. Looked up from germline, CDR1 is SGHTA and CDR2 is FQGNSA. V lost 3 bases and J lost 0; bases outside the gene matches: 7. The CDR3 totals 16 residues. The CDR3 DNA sequence: TGTGCCAGCAGCTTTGCTACGGGACAGCTGAACACTGAAGCTTTCTTT. This sequence encodes CASSFATGQLNTEAFF.

This chain links TRBV28 with TRBJ1-4; D uncertain. The V gene's germline CDR1 is MDHEN and CDR2 SYDVKM. The CDR3 covers 14 residues. V dropped 2 bases and J dropped 4 bases, with 8 bases sitting between them. For the CDR3, the DNA is TGTGCCAGCAGTTTAGGGATTTTTAATGAAAAACTGTTTTTT. It translates to CASSLGIFNEKLFF.

J is TRBJ1-1 and V is TRBV7-2; TRBD1 might be the D (6 bases). Germline V gives CDR1 SGHTA, CDR2 FQGNSA. The germline V and J ends were trimmed by 2 bases and 1 base, with 11 bases remaining between them. The CDR3 spans 15 residues. In DNA form, the CDR3 reads TGTGCCAGCAGCTTAATGGGGGCGTCGAACACTGAAGCTTTCTTT. The encoded protein is CASSLMGASNTEAFF.

The chain combines TRBV27 with TRBJ1-3; D ambiguous. The germline CDR1 and CDR2 sequences are MNHEY and SMNVEV (reference sequence). The CDR3 sequence is 15 residues long. V lost 2 bases and J lost 1, with 9 bases in between. CDR3 sequence (DNA): TGTGCCAGCAGTTTAAATGTGAATTCTGGAAACACCATATATTTT. Amino acid sequence: CASSLNVNSGNTIYF.

The CDR3 DNA reads as TGTGCCAGCAGCGACACCGGGACAGGGGTTGAAAAACTGTTTTTT. The encoded protein is CASSDTGTGVEKLFF. The J gene is TRBJ1-4, the V gene TRBV6-5, with 10 bases that match TRBD1. Trimming at V came to 6 bases and at J to 7 bases, leaving 8 bases not matched to a gene. Germline V gene sequence: CDR1 MNHEY, CDR2 SVGAGI. The length of the CDR3 is 15 residues.

This clone was detected a few times. The gene calls are TRBV28 and TRBJ1-5; no reliable D call. Germline CDR1 is MDHEN and CDR2 is SYDVKM. Trimming removed 3 bases at V and 4 bases at J, with 10 bases between. There are 14 residues in the CDR3. As DNA, the CDR3 is TGTGCCAGCAGTTTGAACGTCGGGAATCAGCCCCAGCATTTT. The encoded protein is CASSLNVGNQPQHF.

The chain couples TRBV21-1 to TRBJ2-4; TRBD1, the D gene given by the table, was not confirmed from the DNA. TRBV21-1 is listed as a pseudogene. The CDR3 contains 16 residues. The CDR3 DNA follows: TGTGCCAGCAGCAAAAACCAGAACCGCGCCAAAAACATTCAGTACTTC. Amino acids: CASSKNQNRAKNIQYF.